This is a list of T cell receptor beta chains from one sample in a study of cytomegalovirus exposure and HLA in healthy donors. The assay was immunoSEQ multiplex PCR, and TCRdb's table has in-frame clones only and misses some. The sample shows some 64,000 clones, 97% of them seen only once. The sequenced sample was PBMCs. These receptor sequences come from a woman between 18 and 30 years old in good health and CMV-seropositive. Each CDR3 is given with its conserved first and last residue. Fields, in order: J gene, V gene, D gene, clone size, CDR3 DNA, CDR3 protein. The D gene is left open where the match is weak. Clone size is shown for a subset of rows, as once, few, many or a class of expanded clone.

j_call: TRBJ1-1; v_call: TRBV11-2; d_call: NA; clone_size: NA; cdr3_nt: TGTGCCAGCAGCCCCCAGCGGGACACTGAAGCTTTCTTT; cdr3_aa: CASSPQRDTEAFF
j_call: TRBJ2-1; v_call: TRBV9; d_call: NA; clone_size: NA; cdr3_nt: TGTGCCAGCAGCGCACACAACAATGAGCAGTTCTTC; cdr3_aa: CASSAHNNEQFF
j_call: TRBJ2-7; v_call: TRBV5-1; d_call: TRBD1; clone_size: NA; cdr3_nt: TGCGCCAGCAGCCCGGGACAGATCAGCTACGAGCAGTACTTC; cdr3_aa: CASSPGQISYEQYF
j_call: TRBJ1-1; v_call: TRBV12-2; d_call: NA; clone_size: NA; cdr3_nt: TGTGCAAGTCGCTTATGGGAGGGGTCTGAAGCTTTCTTT; cdr3_aa: CASRLWEGSEAFF
j_call: TRBJ2-7; v_call: TRBV6-1; d_call: TRBD1; clone_size: NA; cdr3_nt: TGTGCCAGCAGGTCGGACAGGGTCTACGAGCAGTACTTC; cdr3_aa: CASRSDRVYEQYF
j_call: TRBJ2-5; v_call: TRBV11-2; d_call: NA; clone_size: NA; cdr3_nt: TGTGCCAGCAGCCCCACGGGAGAGACCCAGTACTTC; cdr3_aa: CASSPTGETQYF
j_call: TRBJ1-3; v_call: TRBV30; d_call: TRBD1; clone_size: NA; cdr3_nt: TGTGCCTGGAGTGTACGGGGACAGGTCTTCTCTGGAAACACCATATATTTT; cdr3_aa: CAWSVRGQVFSGNTIYF
j_call: TRBJ2-1; v_call: TRBV29-1; d_call: NA; clone_size: NA; cdr3_nt: TGCAGCGTTTCTAGCGCCTGGGGGTCCTACAATGAGCAGTTCTTC; cdr3_aa: CSVSSAWGSYNEQFF
j_call: TRBJ2-1; v_call: TRBV2; d_call: NA; clone_size: NA; cdr3_nt: TGTGCCACCGGGCGGGCGGGTGAGCAGTTCTTC; cdr3_aa: CATGRAGEQFF
j_call: TRBJ2-5; v_call: TRBV4-1; d_call: NA; clone_size: NA; cdr3_nt: TGCGCCAGCAGCCAGAGGAAGTCAGCGGAGACCCAGTACTTC; cdr3_aa: CASSQRKSAETQYF
j_call: TRBJ2-5; v_call: TRBV11-2; d_call: NA; clone_size: NA; cdr3_nt: TGTGCCACCAGGGGAGGGGAGACCCAGTACTTC; cdr3_aa: CATRGGETQYF
j_call: TRBJ2-7; v_call: TRBV6-5; d_call: TRBD1; clone_size: NA; cdr3_nt: TGTGCCAGCAGTACAGGGGGCAACGACGAGCAGTACTTC; cdr3_aa: CASSTGGNDEQYF
j_call: TRBJ2-7; v_call: TRBV29-1; d_call: TRBD1; clone_size: NA; cdr3_nt: TGCAGCGTCTCTGACAGGGACGAGCAGTACTTC; cdr3_aa: CSVSDRDEQYF
j_call: TRBJ2-3; v_call: TRBV6-1; d_call: TRBD2; clone_size: NA; cdr3_nt: TGTGCCAGCAGTGCCCGACTAGCCACTTTCACAGATACGCAGTATTTT; cdr3_aa: CASSARLATFTDTQYF
j_call: TRBJ2-2; v_call: TRBV10-3; d_call: TRBD1; clone_size: NA; cdr3_nt: TGTGCCATCAGTGACATACAGGGGAGTCGGGAGCTGTTTTTT; cdr3_aa: CAISDIQGSRELFF
j_call: TRBJ2-7; v_call: TRBV11-2; d_call: NA; clone_size: NA; cdr3_nt: TGTGCCAGCAGCCCTAACAGGCTTAACGAGCAGTACTTC; cdr3_aa: CASSPNRLNEQYF
j_call: TRBJ2-7; v_call: TRBV18; d_call: TRBD2; clone_size: NA; cdr3_nt: TGTGCCAGCTCACCACTGCGACTAGCGGGAGTTTCGGATCCCTACGAGCAGTACTTC; cdr3_aa: CASSPLRLAGVSDPYEQYF
j_call: TRBJ1-5; v_call: TRBV19; d_call: NA; clone_size: few; cdr3_nt: TGTGCCAGTACCGCCGACGGGAATAGCAATCAGCCCCAGCATTTT; cdr3_aa: CASTADGNSNQPQHF
j_call: TRBJ1-2; v_call: TRBV28; d_call: TRBD1; clone_size: NA; cdr3_nt: TGTGCCAGCAGTTTAAGCAGGGGGCGGGAGTATGGCTACACCTTC; cdr3_aa: CASSLSRGREYGYTF
j_call: TRBJ1-3; v_call: TRBV11-2; d_call: NA; clone_size: NA; cdr3_nt: TGTGCCAGCAGCTTAGGCAGGCAGATCTCTGGAAACACCATATATTTT; cdr3_aa: CASSLGRQISGNTIYF
j_call: TRBJ2-6; v_call: TRBV29-1; d_call: TRBD1; clone_size: NA; cdr3_nt: TGCAGCGTTGAAGCTCCCGGGACAGGGGGCTCTGGGGCCAACGTCCTGACTTTC; cdr3_aa: CSVEAPGTGGSGANVLTF
j_call: TRBJ1-2; v_call: TRBV9; d_call: NA; clone_size: NA; cdr3_nt: TGTGCCAGCAGCTCAGGAGGCCGTTTTAACTATGGCTACACCTTC; cdr3_aa: CASSSGGRFNYGYTF
j_call: TRBJ1-1; v_call: TRBV11-3; d_call: NA; clone_size: NA; cdr3_nt: TGTGCCAGCAGCATGGAGGGATTCAACACTGAAGCTTTCTTT; cdr3_aa: CASSMEGFNTEAFF
j_call: TRBJ2-5; v_call: TRBV5-8; d_call: NA; clone_size: once; cdr3_nt: TGTGCCAGCAGCCCGGGATGGGGCCAAGAGACCCAGTACTTC; cdr3_aa: CASSPGWGQETQYF
j_call: TRBJ2-5; v_call: TRBV9; d_call: NA; clone_size: NA; cdr3_nt: TGTGCCAGCAGCACCAGTGAAGAGACCCAGTACTTC; cdr3_aa: CASSTSEETQYF
j_call: TRBJ2-7; v_call: TRBV6-6; d_call: NA; clone_size: NA; cdr3_nt: TGTGCCAGCAGCTCGACGGTTAGCTCCCTTTACGAGCAGTACTTC; cdr3_aa: CASSSTVSSLYEQYF
j_call: TRBJ2-1; v_call: TRBV27; d_call: NA; clone_size: NA; cdr3_nt: TGTGCCAGCAGTTTGGGGAGCTCCTACAATGAGCAGTTCTTC; cdr3_aa: CASSLGSSYNEQFF
j_call: TRBJ2-5; v_call: TRBV7-9; d_call: NA; clone_size: NA; cdr3_nt: TGTGCCAGCAGCCCGCGAACCGGGGAGACCCAGTACTTC; cdr3_aa: CASSPRTGETQYF
j_call: TRBJ2-7; v_call: TRBV19; d_call: TRBD2; clone_size: NA; cdr3_nt: TGTGCCAGTAGTGAACTAGCGGGAGGCTCCTACGAGCAGTACTTC; cdr3_aa: CASSELAGGSYEQYF
j_call: TRBJ1-1; v_call: TRBV5-4; d_call: NA; clone_size: NA; cdr3_nt: TGTGCCAGCAGCTTGTCCGGCAGGGGGAACACTGAAGCTTTCTTT; cdr3_aa: CASSLSGRGNTEAFF
j_call: TRBJ2-5; v_call: TRBV10-2; d_call: TRBD2; clone_size: NA; cdr3_nt: TGCGCCAGCAGTGAGTCGACTAGCGGGAGGGGAGAGACCCAGTACTTC; cdr3_aa: CASSESTSGRGETQYF
j_call: TRBJ2-1; v_call: TRBV9; d_call: TRBD2; clone_size: NA; cdr3_nt: TGTGCCAGCAGCCTCCTAGAGGAACCTAGCGGGTTCAATGAGCAGTTCTTC; cdr3_aa: CASSLLEEPSGFNEQFF
j_call: TRBJ2-7; v_call: TRBV29-1; d_call: NA; clone_size: NA; cdr3_nt: TGCAGCGTTGCTTCCAGCTCCTACGAGCAGTACTTC; cdr3_aa: CSVASSSYEQYF
j_call: TRBJ2-1; v_call: TRBV27; d_call: NA; clone_size: once; cdr3_nt: TGTGCCAGCAGTTTACACGGAGGAACCTACAATGAGCAGTTCTTC; cdr3_aa: CASSLHGGTYNEQFF
j_call: TRBJ1-5; v_call: TRBV2; d_call: TRBD1; clone_size: NA; cdr3_nt: TGTGCCAGCAGTGGTCAGGGGGGAGGTCAGCCCCAGCATTTT; cdr3_aa: CASSGQGGGQPQHF
j_call: TRBJ1-4; v_call: TRBV19; d_call: TRBD1; clone_size: NA; cdr3_nt: TGTGCCAGTAAGGACAGGGGGCTTCATCCAGGTGAAAAACTGTTTTTT; cdr3_aa: CASKDRGLHPGEKLFF
j_call: TRBJ2-7; v_call: TRBV2; d_call: TRBD1; clone_size: NA; cdr3_nt: TGTGCCAGCAGTGAAAGGGACAGGGCCTACGAGCAGTACTTC; cdr3_aa: CASSERDRAYEQYF
j_call: TRBJ2-2; v_call: TRBV28; d_call: TRBD2; clone_size: NA; cdr3_nt: TGTGCCAGCAGACGGACTAGCGTGAACACCGGGGAGCTGTTTTTT; cdr3_aa: CASRRTSVNTGELFF
j_call: TRBJ2-7; v_call: TRBV28; d_call: NA; clone_size: NA; cdr3_nt: TGTGCCAGCAGTCCCCCCGGGGTGGGAGAGCAGTACTTC; cdr3_aa: CASSPPGVGEQYF
j_call: TRBJ2-6; v_call: TRBV28; d_call: NA; clone_size: NA; cdr3_nt: TGTGCCAGCAGTATCGACGGCAGGGGAGCCAACGTCCTGACTTTC; cdr3_aa: CASSIDGRGANVLTF
j_call: TRBJ1-5; v_call: TRBV2; d_call: NA; clone_size: NA; cdr3_nt: TGTGCCAGCAGCGAAGAGGGGTATAGCAATCAGCCCCAGCATTTT; cdr3_aa: CASSEEGYSNQPQHF
j_call: TRBJ2-3; v_call: TRBV12-5; d_call: NA; clone_size: NA; cdr3_nt: TGTGCTAGTGGTTTGGACAGCCCTAGCACAGATACGCAGTATTTT; cdr3_aa: CASGLDSPSTDTQYF
j_call: TRBJ1-2; v_call: TRBV28; d_call: NA; clone_size: NA; cdr3_nt: TGTGCCAGCAGTCCCTGGGGGCAGGGTGGCTACACCTTC; cdr3_aa: CASSPWGQGGYTF
j_call: TRBJ1-1; v_call: TRBV27; d_call: TRBD1; clone_size: NA; cdr3_nt: TGTGCCAGCAGTTTAGTACAGGGGGCCCACACTGAAGCTTTCTTT; cdr3_aa: CASSLVQGAHTEAFF
j_call: TRBJ2-3; v_call: TRBV15; d_call: NA; clone_size: NA; cdr3_nt: TGTGCCACCAGCAGAGATGCAGGATCTCTCACAGATACGCAGTATTTT; cdr3_aa: CATSRDAGSLTDTQYF
j_call: TRBJ1-2; v_call: TRBV6-1; d_call: NA; clone_size: NA; cdr3_nt: TGTGCCAGTTGGAACCAAGGGGGGGGGTTCTATGGCTACACCTTC; cdr3_aa: CASWNQGGGFYGYTF
j_call: TRBJ2-7; v_call: TRBV7-9; d_call: NA; clone_size: NA; cdr3_nt: TGTGCCAGCAGCTCCCCGGGACCGGGGGTTTACGAGCAGTACTTC; cdr3_aa: CASSSPGPGVYEQYF
j_call: TRBJ2-7; v_call: TRBV6-1; d_call: TRBD1; clone_size: NA; cdr3_nt: TGTGCCAGCAGTCCGACCTCCGGGACAGACTACGAGCAGTACTTC; cdr3_aa: CASSPTSGTDYEQYF
j_call: TRBJ1-1; v_call: TRBV29-1; d_call: NA; clone_size: few; cdr3_nt: TGCAGCGTTGAAACAGGGGAAGCTTTCTTT; cdr3_aa: CSVETGEAFF
j_call: TRBJ2-1; v_call: TRBV5-6; d_call: NA; clone_size: NA; cdr3_nt: TGTGCCAGCTTTACTCCCTTACGCAATGAGCAGTTCTTC; cdr3_aa: CASFTPLRNEQFF
j_call: TRBJ2-1; v_call: TRBV27; d_call: TRBD2; clone_size: NA; cdr3_nt: TGTGCCAGCAGTCTAGCGGACTCCTACAATGAGCAGTTCTTC; cdr3_aa: CASSLADSYNEQFF
j_call: TRBJ1-2; v_call: TRBV14; d_call: TRBD1; clone_size: once; cdr3_nt: TGTGCCAGCAGCCCGGACAGGGTTGGGTATGGCTACACCTTC; cdr3_aa: CASSPDRVGYGYTF
j_call: TRBJ1-2; v_call: TRBV19; d_call: TRBD1; clone_size: once; cdr3_nt: TGTGCCAGTAGCCGGGACAGCTTATATGGCTACACCTTC; cdr3_aa: CASSRDSLYGYTF
j_call: TRBJ2-3; v_call: TRBV5-1; d_call: TRBD1; clone_size: NA; cdr3_nt: TGCGCCAGCAGCCCCACAGGGGGGTCAGATACGCAGTATTTT; cdr3_aa: CASSPTGGSDTQYF
j_call: TRBJ2-1; v_call: TRBV7-3; d_call: TRBD2; clone_size: NA; cdr3_nt: TGTGCCAGCAGCTTAATCGGGAGGGCCGGGGAGCAGTTCTTC; cdr3_aa: CASSLIGRAGEQFF
j_call: TRBJ2-3; v_call: TRBV9; d_call: TRBD2; clone_size: once; cdr3_nt: TGTGCCAGCAGCGGACTAGCTGGCACAGATACGCAGTATTTT; cdr3_aa: CASSGLAGTDTQYF